This TCR beta chain was found in a study of CXCR3-negative and CXCR3-positive naive CD8 T cells. As for this clonotype: What it binds is unknown.

The method, 5' RACE with UMI labels, was used to prepare the TRB cDNA libraries. TCRdb derives one entry per CDR3 protein from the 5' RACE reads, leaving out DNA. Its listing shows around 50,000 distinct CDR3 sequences. The CDR3 contains 16 residues. Germline CDR1 is SGHVS and CDR2 is FNYEAQ. Study-level findings and limits: More hydrophobic TRB CDR3s occurred in CXCR3-positive than in CXCR3-negative naive cells. Unlike memory cells, which differed, naive CXCR3-negative and CXCR3-positive cells had similar TRBV-TRBJ usage. With CXCR3 expression partially decreased after cryopreservation, most assays relied on fresh PBMCs.

Within the CD8+ T cell compartment, naive cells were CD45RO-CCR7+CD27+CD95-. The sequence was collected from a human donor in good health. Some clones in this sample may be carry-over from other donors' samples. J is TRBJ2-7 and V is TRBV7-6; TCRdb's D gene call, TRBD1, goes unchecked for lack of DNA. The specimen was naive CXCR3+ CD8+ T cells from blood. As to subset: CD45RO-CCR7+CD27+CD95- naive CD8+ T cells expressing CXCR3 (TNR3+). CDR3 protein: CASSPSGAQSLAEQYF.